This TCR beta chain appears in the sequencing data of a study of blood T cell repertoires in COVID-19. CDR3 length equals 14 residues. From germline, CDR1 is MDHEN and CDR2 SYDVKM. J gave up 7 bases and V 6 bases, and 6 bases lay outside the gene matches. Sequencing used immunoSEQ multiplex PCR; TCRdb keeps in-frame clones, though not all of them. The repertoire has fewer than 350,000 clones, about 85% of them found once; the top ten carry approximately 1.9%. The J gene is TRBJ1-5, the V gene TRBV28; 10 bases align to TRBD1. The sequence derives from a woman aged 25 to 39 who had been exposed to COVID-19. The sequenced sample was PBMCs or T cells enriched from blood (not recorded which). For the CDR3, the DNA is TGTGCCAGCAGAACGACAGGGGGCGGGCAGCCCCAGCATTTT. Its translation is CASRTTGGGQPQHF. Drawing the rest from reference TRBV28 and TRBJ1-5, the complete variable domain is DVKVTQSSRYLVKRTGEKVFLECVQDMDHENMFWYRQDPGLGLRLIYFSYDVKMKEKGDIPEGYSVSREKKERFSLILESASTNQTSMYLCASRTTGGGQPQHFGDGTRLSIL.